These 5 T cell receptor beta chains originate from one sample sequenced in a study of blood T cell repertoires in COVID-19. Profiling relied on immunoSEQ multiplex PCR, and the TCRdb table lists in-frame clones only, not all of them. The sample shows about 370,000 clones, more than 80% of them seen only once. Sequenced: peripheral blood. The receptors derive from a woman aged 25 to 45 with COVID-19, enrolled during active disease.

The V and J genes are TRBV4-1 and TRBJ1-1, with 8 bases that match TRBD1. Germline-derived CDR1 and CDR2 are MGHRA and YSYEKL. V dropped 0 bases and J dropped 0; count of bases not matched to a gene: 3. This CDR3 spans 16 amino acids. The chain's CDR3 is CASSQDRTGMNTEAFF. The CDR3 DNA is TGCGCCAGCAGCCAAGATCGGACAGGGATGAACACTGAAGCTTTCTTT.

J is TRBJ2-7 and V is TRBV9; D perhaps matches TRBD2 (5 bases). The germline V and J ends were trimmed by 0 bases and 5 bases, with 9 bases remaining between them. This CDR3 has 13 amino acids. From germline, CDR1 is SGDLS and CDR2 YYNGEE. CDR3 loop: CASSVDGVHEQYF. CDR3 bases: TGTGCCAGCAGCGTAGACGGGGTCCACGAGCAGTACTTC. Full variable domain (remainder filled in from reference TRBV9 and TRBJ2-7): DSGVTQTPKHLITATGQRVTLRCSPRSGDLSVYWYQQSLDQGLQFLIQYYNGEERAKGNILERFSAQQFPDLHSELNLSSLELGDSALYFCASSVDGVHEQYFGPGTRLTVT.

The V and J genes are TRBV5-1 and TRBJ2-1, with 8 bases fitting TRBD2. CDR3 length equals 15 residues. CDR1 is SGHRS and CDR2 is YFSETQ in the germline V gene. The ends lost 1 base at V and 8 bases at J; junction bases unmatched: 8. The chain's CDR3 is CASSLFLAGQDEQFF. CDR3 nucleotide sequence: TGCGCCAGCAGCTTGTTCCTAGCGGGCCAGGATGAGCAGTTCTTC.

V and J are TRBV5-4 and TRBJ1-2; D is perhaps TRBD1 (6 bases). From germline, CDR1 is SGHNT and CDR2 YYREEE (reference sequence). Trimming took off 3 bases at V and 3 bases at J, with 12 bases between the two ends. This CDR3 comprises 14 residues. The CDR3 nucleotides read TGTGCCAGCAGCTACAGGGTTGGGGACTATGGCTACACCTTC. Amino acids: CASSYRVGDYGYTF.

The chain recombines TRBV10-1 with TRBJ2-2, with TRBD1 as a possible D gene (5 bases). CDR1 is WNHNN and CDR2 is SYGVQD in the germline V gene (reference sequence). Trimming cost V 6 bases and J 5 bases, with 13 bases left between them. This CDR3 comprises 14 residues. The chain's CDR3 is CASRETETTGELFF. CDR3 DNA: TGCGCCAGCAGGGAGACAGAGACAACCGGGGAGCTGTTTTTT.